The 8 T cell receptor beta chains listed next were all sequenced from one sample in a study of blood T cell repertoires in COVID-19. Some clones are missing from TCRdb's copy, which holds only in-frame ones; the method was immunoSEQ multiplex PCR. This table has more than 300,000 clones, 91% appearing once. Specimen: peripheral blood. The origin of the receptors is a woman in her late teens or twenties who had recovered from COVID-19.

This chain joins TRBV14 and TRBJ2-7, with TRBD1 identical over 8 bases. Germline-derived CDR1 and CDR2 are SGHDN and FVKESK. The CDR3 extends over 15 amino acids. V lost 5 bases, J lost 5 bases, and 11 bases stayed unmatched. CDR3 amino acids: CASSSRTGNWDEQYV. The DNA of the CDR3 is TGTGCCAGCAGCTCACGGACAGGGAATTGGGACGAGCAGTACGTC.

This sequence joins TRBV12-3 or TRBV12-4 and TRBJ1-3; D call uncertain. The V gene lost 6 bases and the J gene lost 4 bases, with 10 bases spanning the gap. CDR3 length: 13 residues. The CDR3 nucleotides read TGTGCCAGCAGGGGAGGAGGAGGAAACACCATATATTTT. The encoded protein is CASRGGGGNTIYF.

This chain joins TRBV5-1 and TRBJ2-3, with 8 bases identical to TRBD2. Per germline, CDR1 SGHRS and CDR2 YFSETQ. The length of the CDR3 is 17 residues. V lost 4 bases and J lost 6; bases outside the gene matches: 16. CDR3 sequence: CASSPAGREGVFDTQYF. The CDR3, as DNA: TGCGCCAGCAGCCCTGCGGGCCGGGAGGGAGTTTTCGATACGCAGTATTTT.

V usage is TRBV7-9 and J usage is TRBJ2-1; 14 bases map to TRBD2. The CDR3 runs to 16 residues. Trimming at V came to 7 bases and at J to 8 bases, leaving 10 bases not matched to a gene. Germline CDR1 reads SEHNR; CDR2 reads FQNEAQ (reference sequence). The CDR3 DNA follows: TGTGCCAGCACCCAATCTGGGACTAGCGGGAGCTATGAGCAGTTCTTC. It yields the protein CASTQSGTSGSYEQFF.

This rearrangement joins TRBV28 to TRBJ1-3, with no clear D. Trimming cost V 2 bases and J 7 bases, with 15 bases left between them. Per the germline V gene, CDR1 is MDHEN and CDR2 is SYDVKM. The CDR3 loop spans 15 amino acids. As DNA, the CDR3 is TGTGCCAGCAGTTTACCCCTGAACGCGGGGAACACCATATATTTT. Protein product: CASSLPLNAGNTIYF.

V and J are TRBV19 and TRBJ1-1; 7 bases are a match to TRBD1. After removal of 6 bases from V and 1 base from J, the junction contained 8 bases not matched to a gene. Per the germline V gene, CDR1 is LNHDA and CDR2 is SQIVND (reference sequence). This CDR3 has 15 amino acids. CDR3 in DNA: TGTGCCAGTAGCGCGGGGACAGCGGGGAACACTGAAGCTTTCTTT. It is translated as CASSAGTAGNTEAFF.

The chain recombines TRBV11-2 with TRBJ2-1; 10 bases agree with TRBD1. The CDR3 sequence is 15 residues long. Per germline, CDR1 SGHAT and CDR2 FQNNGV. Losses at the gene ends were 7 bases for V and 6 bases for J; bases not matched to a gene: 9. The CDR3: CASTGDRGLANEQFF. The CDR3 DNA follows: TGTGCCAGCACCGGAGACAGGGGGCTGGCCAATGAGCAGTTCTTC. The variable domain in full, completed from reference TRBV11-2 and TRBJ2-1, reads EAGVAQSPRYKIIEKRQSVAFWCNPISGHATLYWYQQILGQGPKLLIQFQNNGVVDDSQLPKDRFSAERLKGVDSTLKIQPAKLEDSAVYLCASTGDRGLANEQFFGPGTRLTVL.

The rearrangement joins TRBV11-3 to TRBJ1-3, with D possibly matching TRBD1 (5 bases). V was pared by 7 bases and J by 1 base, with 17 bases between. The CDR3 extends over 16 amino acids. CDR1 is SGHNT and CDR2 is YENEEA in the germline V gene. This chain's CDR3 is CASTLAGGSSGNTIYF. CDR3 nucleotides: TGTGCCAGCACTTTGGCTGGGGGGTCTTCTGGAAACACCATATATTTT.